Following are 3 T cell receptor beta chains from one sample sequenced in a study of blood T cell repertoires in COVID-19. Data came from immunoSEQ multiplex PCR; TCRdb stores just in-frame clones and leaves some out. This table has 250,000 or so clones, approximately 89% appearing once. Sequencing was carried out using PBMCs or T cells enriched from blood (not recorded which). The receptors were gathered from a woman in her 30s who had been exposed to COVID-19.

The CDR3 reads CASNPLAGGLGEQFF. The CDR3 DNA follows: TGTGCCAGCAACCCACTAGCGGGAGGATTGGGTGAGCAGTTCTTC. The gene calls are TRBV2 and TRBJ2-1; 12 bases match TRBD2. Trimming removed 7 bases from V and 9 bases from J; junction bases left unmatched: 10. There are 15 residues in the CDR3. Per the germline V gene, CDR1 is SNHLY and CDR2 is FYNNEI.

V usage is TRBV11-3 and J usage is TRBJ1-1; a weak D match, TRBD1 (6 bases). Germline CDR1 reads SGHNT; CDR2 reads YENEEA. The CDR3 totals 13 residues. The V and J ends lost 0 bases and 8 bases respectively, with 10 bases between them. The CDR3 DNA reads TGTGCCAGCAGCTTAGATTACAGGGCGGAAGCTTTCTTT. Amino acids: CASSLDYRAEAFF.

The chain links TRBV6-2 or TRBV6-3 to TRBJ2-7; 8 bases line up with TRBD2. Germline trimming cut 4 bases from V and 0 bases from J; bases unmatched to any gene: 2. The CDR3 has 14 amino acids. CDR1 is MNHEY, CDR2 SVGEGT, per germline. The CDR3 loop reads CASSSLADSYEQYF. The CDR3 DNA is TGTGCCAGCAGTTCACTAGCGGACTCCTACGAGCAGTACTTC.